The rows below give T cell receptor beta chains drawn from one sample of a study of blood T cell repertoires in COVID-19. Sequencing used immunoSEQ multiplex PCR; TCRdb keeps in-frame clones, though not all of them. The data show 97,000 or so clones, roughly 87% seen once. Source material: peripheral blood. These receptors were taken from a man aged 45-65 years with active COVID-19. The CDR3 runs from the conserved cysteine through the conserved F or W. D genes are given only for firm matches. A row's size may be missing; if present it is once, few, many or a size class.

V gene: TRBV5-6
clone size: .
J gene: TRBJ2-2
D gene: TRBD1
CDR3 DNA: TGTGCCAGCAGCCGGGACAGGGGGCGCTCCGGGGAGCTGTTTTTT
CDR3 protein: CASSRDRGRSGELFF

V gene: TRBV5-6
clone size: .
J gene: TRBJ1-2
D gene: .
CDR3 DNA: TGTGCCAGCAGCTCTCGTACAGGGTATGGCTACACCTTC
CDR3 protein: CASSSRTGYGYTF

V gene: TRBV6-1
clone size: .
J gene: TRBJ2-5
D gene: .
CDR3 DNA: TGTGCCAGCAGTGACCTTGGGGGGGGCCGCGAGACCCAGTACTTC
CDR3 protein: CASSDLGGGRETQYF

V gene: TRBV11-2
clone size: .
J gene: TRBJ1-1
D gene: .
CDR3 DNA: TGTGCCAGCAGCTTAGGGGCAGGGAACACTGAAGCTTTCTTT
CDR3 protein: CASSLGAGNTEAFF

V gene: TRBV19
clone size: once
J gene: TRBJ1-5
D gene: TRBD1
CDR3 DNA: TGTGCCAGTACCCTCTCCGGGACAGTACATCAGCCCCAGCATTTT
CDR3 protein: CASTLSGTVHQPQHF

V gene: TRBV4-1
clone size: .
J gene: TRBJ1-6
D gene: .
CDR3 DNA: TGCGCCAGCAGCCAAGTGGTGTTGTCAGATAATTCACCCCTCCACTTT
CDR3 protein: CASSQVVLSDNSPLHF

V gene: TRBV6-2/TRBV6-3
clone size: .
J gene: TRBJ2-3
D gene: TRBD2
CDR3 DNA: TGTGCCAGCAGTCTTCCTGGCGGTAGCGGGGGTCATCCAGATACGCAGTATTTT
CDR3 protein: CASSLPGGSGGHPDTQYF

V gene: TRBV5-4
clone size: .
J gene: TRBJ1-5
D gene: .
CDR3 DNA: TGTGCCAGCAGCTTGGGGGGGGGAAATCAGCCCCAGCATTTT
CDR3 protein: CASSLGGGNQPQHF

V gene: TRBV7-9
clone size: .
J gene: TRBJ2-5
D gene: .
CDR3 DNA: TGTGCCAGCAGCTTGACTAGGGGCCAAGAGACCCAGTACTTC
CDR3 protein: CASSLTRGQETQYF

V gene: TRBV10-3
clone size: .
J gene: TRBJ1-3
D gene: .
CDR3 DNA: TGTGCCATCAGCGAAAATAGGGGGAACTCTGGAAACACCATATATTTT
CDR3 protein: CAISENRGNSGNTIYF

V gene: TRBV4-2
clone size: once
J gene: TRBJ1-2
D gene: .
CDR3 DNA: TGTGCCAGCAGCCAGAACAGGGCGACGTACTATGGCTACACCTTC
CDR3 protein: CASSQNRATYYGYTF

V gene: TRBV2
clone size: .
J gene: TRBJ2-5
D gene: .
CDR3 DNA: TGTGCCAGCAGTCCCCTGGAGCGGACTGATCAAGAGACCCAGTACTTC
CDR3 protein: CASSPLERTDQETQYF

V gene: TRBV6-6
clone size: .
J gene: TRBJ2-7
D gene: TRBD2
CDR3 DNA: TGTGCCAGCAGTTCGGGGGGGGTCTTCTACGAGCAGTACTTC
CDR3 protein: CASSSGGVFYEQYF

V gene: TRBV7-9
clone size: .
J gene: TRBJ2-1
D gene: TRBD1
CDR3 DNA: TGTGCCAGCAGCTCCATAGGGGGCCTACTCAATGAGCAGTTCTTC
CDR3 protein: CASSSIGGLLNEQFF

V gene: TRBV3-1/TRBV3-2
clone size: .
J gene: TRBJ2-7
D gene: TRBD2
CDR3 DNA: TGTGCCAGCCCGGGGGGGGTCTCCTACGAGCAGTACTTC
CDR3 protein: CASPGGVSYEQYF

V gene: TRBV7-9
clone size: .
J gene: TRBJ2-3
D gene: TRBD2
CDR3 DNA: TGTGCCAGCAGCTTAGCTAGCGGGGGGATCACAGATACGCAGTATTTT
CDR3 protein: CASSLASGGITDTQYF

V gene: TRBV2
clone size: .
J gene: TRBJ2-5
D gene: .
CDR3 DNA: TGTGCCAGCAGTGAAGCGCTTCCGGGACAAGAGACCCAGTACTTC
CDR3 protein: CASSEALPGQETQYF

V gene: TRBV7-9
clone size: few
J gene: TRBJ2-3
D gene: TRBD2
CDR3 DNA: TGTGCCAGCAGCTTGCCCCCTCGGCTAGCGGGGAGGGCAGATACGCAGTATTTT
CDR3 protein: CASSLPPRLAGRADTQYF

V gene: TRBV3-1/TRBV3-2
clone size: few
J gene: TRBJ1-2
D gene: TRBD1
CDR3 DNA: TGTGCCAGCAGCCAAGAGAGGGGGGACAGGGGGAAAGGAGGGAACTATGGCTACACCTTC
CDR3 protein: CASSQERGDRGKGGNYGYTF

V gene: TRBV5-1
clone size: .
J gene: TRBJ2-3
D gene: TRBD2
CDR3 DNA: TGCGCCAGCAGCTTTCGTAGCGGGGGGGCAGATACGCAGTATTTT
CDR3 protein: CASSFRSGGADTQYF

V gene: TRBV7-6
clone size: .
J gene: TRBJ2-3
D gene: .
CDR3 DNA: TGTGCCAGCAGCCCGCCGAGAGTAGAACAGGGAAATGGGCGTAGTGCGGATACGCAGTATTTT
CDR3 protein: CASSPPRVEQGNGRSADTQYF

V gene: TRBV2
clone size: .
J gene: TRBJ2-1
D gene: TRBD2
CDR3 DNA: TGTGCCAGCATAGGGCGGGGGTCCTACAATGAGCAGTTCTTC
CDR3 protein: CASIGRGSYNEQFF

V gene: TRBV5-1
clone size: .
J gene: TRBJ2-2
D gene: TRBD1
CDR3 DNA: TGCGCCAGCAGCACTACAGGGGGCGTAGTTTCCGGGGAGCTGTTTTTT
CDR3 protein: CASSTTGGVVSGELFF

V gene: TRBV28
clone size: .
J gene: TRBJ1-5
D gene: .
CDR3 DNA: TGTGCCAGCACCACCCGCAGGCGAAGCAATCAGCCCCAGCATTTT
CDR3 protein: CASTTRRRSNQPQHF

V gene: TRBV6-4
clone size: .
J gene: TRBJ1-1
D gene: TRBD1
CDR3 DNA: TGTGCCAGCACCGCAGACAGGGGGAACACTGAAGCTTTCTTT
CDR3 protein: CASTADRGNTEAFF

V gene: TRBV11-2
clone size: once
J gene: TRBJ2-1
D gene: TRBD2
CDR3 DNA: TGTGCCAGCAGCTTAGCCGGGACTAGCGTCCACAATGAGCAGTTCTTC
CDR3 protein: CASSLAGTSVHNEQFF

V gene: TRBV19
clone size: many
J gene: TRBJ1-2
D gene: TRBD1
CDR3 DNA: TGTGCCAGTAGTAACCTGGGACAGGGGGTACATGGCTACACCTTC
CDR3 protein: CASSNLGQGVHGYTF

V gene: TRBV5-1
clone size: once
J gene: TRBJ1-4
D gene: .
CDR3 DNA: TGCGCCAGCAGCCCCGGTACAGGGAAACTGTTTTTT
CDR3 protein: CASSPGTGKLFF

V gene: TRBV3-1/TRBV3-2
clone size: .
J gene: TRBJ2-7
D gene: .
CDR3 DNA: TGTGCCAGCAGCCCGAATAGGGGGGGCTCCTTACACTTC
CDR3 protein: CASSPNRGGSLHF

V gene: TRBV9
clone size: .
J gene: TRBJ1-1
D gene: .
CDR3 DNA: TGTGCCAGCAGCGTAGGTGGGGGAGGAAACACTGAAGCTTTCTTT
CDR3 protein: CASSVGGGGNTEAFF

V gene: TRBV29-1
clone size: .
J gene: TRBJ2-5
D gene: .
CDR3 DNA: TGCAGCGTTGTGGGGCGGCTACAAGAGACCCAGTACTTC
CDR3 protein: CSVVGRLQETQYF

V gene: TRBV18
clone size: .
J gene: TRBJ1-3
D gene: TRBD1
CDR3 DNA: TGTGCCAGCTCAAAAATCACAGGGGAAGGCTCTGGAAACACCATATATTTT
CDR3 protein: CASSKITGEGSGNTIYF

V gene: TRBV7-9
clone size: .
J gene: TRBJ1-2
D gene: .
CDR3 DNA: TGTGCCAGCAGCGACCAGGGTTTTGGCTACACCTTC
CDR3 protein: CASSDQGFGYTF

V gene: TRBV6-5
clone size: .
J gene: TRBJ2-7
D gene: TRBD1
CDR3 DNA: TGTGCCAGCAGTTACAGGACAGGACGCTCCTACGAGCAGTACTTC
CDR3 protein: CASSYRTGRSYEQYF

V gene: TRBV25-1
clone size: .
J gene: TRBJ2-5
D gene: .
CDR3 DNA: TGTGCCAGCAGTGACAAAGACTGGTACCAAGAGACCCAGTACTTC
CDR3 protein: CASSDKDWYQETQYF

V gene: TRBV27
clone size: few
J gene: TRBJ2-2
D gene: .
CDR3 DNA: TGTGCCAGCAGTTTAGGCCTTAACACCGGGGAGCTGTTTTTT
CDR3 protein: CASSLGLNTGELFF

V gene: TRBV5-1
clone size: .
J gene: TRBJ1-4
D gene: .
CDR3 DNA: TGCGCCAGCAGCTTGGGGGGTGGGACAAATGAAAAACTGTTTTTT
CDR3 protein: CASSLGGGTNEKLFF

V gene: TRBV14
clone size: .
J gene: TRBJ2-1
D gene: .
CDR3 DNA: TGTGCCAGCAGCCAAGATAGGGGTAGGCAGTTCTTC
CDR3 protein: CASSQDRGRQFF

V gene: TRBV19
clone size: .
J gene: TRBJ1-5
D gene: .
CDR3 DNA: TGTGCCAGTAATGCAGGCTATAGCAATCAGCCCCAGCATTTT
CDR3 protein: CASNAGYSNQPQHF

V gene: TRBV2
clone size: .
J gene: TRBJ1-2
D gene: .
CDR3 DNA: TGTGCCAGCAGTGAATTTCCAGGGCAGTTAAATGGCTACACCTTC
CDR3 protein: CASSEFPGQLNGYTF

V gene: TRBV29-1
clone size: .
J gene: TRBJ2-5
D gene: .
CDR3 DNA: TGCAGCGTTGAAGGTTGGGACTTGAAGACCCAGTACTTC
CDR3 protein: CSVEGWDLKTQYF

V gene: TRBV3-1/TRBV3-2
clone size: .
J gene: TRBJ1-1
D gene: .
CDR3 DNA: TGTGCCAGCAGCCCATTAGGGGGGGGCCGGACTGAAGCTTTCTTT
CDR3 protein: CASSPLGGGRTEAFF

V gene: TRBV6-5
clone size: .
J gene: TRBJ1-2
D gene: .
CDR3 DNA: TGTGCCACCAACGTTCTCAGGGACTATGGCTACACCTTC
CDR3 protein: CATNVLRDYGYTF

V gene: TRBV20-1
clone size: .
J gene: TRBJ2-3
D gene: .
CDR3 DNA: TGCAGTGCCGGGACAGATACGCAGTATTTT
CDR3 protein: CSAGTDTQYF

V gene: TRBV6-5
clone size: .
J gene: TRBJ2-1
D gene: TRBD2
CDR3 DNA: TGTGCCAGCACCCCGGGACTATCGTCCAATGAGCAGTTCTTC
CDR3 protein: CASTPGLSSNEQFF

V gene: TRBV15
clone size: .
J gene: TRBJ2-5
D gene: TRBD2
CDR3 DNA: TGTGCCACCAGCTCGAAAACGGAAGCGGGGAGCCAGTACTTC
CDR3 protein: CATSSKTEAGSQYF

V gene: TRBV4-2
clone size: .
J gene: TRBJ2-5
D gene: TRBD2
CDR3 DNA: TGTGCCAGCAGCCAAGGGGCGGATAGCGGGGGGCAAGAGACCCAGTACTTC
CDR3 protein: CASSQGADSGGQETQYF

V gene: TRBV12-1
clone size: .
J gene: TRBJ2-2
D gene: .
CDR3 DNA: TGTGCCAGCAGCTTTCCTAGGATCCAGGGGTGCACCGGGGAGCTGTTTTTT
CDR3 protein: CASSFPRIQGCTGELFF

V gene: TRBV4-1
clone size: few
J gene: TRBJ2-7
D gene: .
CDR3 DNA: TGCGCCAGCAGCCAAGAGTCCCGGGCGGGGACTTCCTACGAGCAGTACTTC
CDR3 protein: CASSQESRAGTSYEQYF

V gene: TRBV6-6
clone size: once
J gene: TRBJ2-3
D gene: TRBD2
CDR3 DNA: TGTGCCAGCAGTCCCCACCAGACTAGCGGGGGGACAGATACGCAGTATTTT
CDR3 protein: CASSPHQTSGGTDTQYF

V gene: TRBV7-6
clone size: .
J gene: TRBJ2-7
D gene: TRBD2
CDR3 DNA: TGTGCCAGCAGCCCGACTAGCGGCTACGAGCAGTACTTC
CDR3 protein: CASSPTSGYEQYF

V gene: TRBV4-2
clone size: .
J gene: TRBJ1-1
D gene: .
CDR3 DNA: TGTGCCAGCAGCCAAGATCTGGCCAGACTAAGTGAAGCTTTCTTT
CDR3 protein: CASSQDLARLSEAFF

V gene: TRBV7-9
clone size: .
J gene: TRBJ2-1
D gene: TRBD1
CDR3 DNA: TGTGCCAGCAGTCCACCGGACAGGCTGATTCACCGTTACAATGAGCAGTTCTTC
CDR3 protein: CASSPPDRLIHRYNEQFF

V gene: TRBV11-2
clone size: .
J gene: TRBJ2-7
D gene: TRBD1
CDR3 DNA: TGTGCCAGCAGCTCTGGCCAGGGGGCAGGGTCCTACGAGCAGTACTTC
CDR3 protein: CASSSGQGAGSYEQYF